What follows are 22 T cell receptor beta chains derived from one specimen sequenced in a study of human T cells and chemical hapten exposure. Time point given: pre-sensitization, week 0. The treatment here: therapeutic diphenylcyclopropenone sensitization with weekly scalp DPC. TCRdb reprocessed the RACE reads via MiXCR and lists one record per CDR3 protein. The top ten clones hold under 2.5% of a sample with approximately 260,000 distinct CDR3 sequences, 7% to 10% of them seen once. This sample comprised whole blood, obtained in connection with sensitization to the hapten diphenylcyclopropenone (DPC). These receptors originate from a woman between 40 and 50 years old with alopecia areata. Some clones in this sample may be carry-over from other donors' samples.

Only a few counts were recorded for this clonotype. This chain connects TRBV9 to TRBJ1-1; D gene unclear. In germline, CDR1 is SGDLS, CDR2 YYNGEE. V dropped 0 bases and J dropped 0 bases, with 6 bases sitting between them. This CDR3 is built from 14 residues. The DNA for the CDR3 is TGTGCCAGCAGCGTAGACCCTATGAACACTGAAGCTTTCTTT. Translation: CASSVDPMNTEAFF.

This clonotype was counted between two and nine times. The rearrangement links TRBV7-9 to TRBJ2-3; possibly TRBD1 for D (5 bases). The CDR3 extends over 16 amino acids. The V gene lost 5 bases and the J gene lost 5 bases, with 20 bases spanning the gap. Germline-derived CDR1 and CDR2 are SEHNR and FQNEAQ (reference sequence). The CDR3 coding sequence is TGTGCCAGCAGCCCCTGGCGTACCTCCAGGGAAGATACGCAGTATTTT. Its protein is CASSPWRTSREDTQYF.

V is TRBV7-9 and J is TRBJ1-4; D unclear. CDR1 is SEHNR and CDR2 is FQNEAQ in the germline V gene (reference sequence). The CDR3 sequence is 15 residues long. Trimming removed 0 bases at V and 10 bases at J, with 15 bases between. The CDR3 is CASSLAHQEGGKLFF. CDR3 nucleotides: TGTGCCAGCAGCTTAGCGCACCAAGAGGGAGGAAAACTGTTTTTT.

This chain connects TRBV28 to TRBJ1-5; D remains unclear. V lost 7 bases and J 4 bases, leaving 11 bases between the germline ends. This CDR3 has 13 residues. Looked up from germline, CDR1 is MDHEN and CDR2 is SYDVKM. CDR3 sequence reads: CASKFLGNQPQHF. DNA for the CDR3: TGTGCCAGCAAGTTTCTGGGGAATCAGCCCCAGCATTTT. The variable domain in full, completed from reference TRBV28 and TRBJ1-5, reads DVKVTQSSRYLVKRTGEKVFLECVQDMDHENMFWYRQDPGLGLRLIYFSYDVKMKEKGDIPEGYSVSREKKERFSLILESASTNQTSMYLCASKFLGNQPQHFGDGTRLSIL.

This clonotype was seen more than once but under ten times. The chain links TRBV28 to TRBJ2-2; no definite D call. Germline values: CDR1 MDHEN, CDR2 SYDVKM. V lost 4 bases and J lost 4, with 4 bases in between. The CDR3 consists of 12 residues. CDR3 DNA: TGTGCCAGCAGTTCCACCACCGGGGAGCTGTTTTTT. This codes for CASSSTTGELFF. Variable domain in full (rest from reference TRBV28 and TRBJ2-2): DVKVTQSSRYLVKRTGEKVFLECVQDMDHENMFWYRQDPGLGLRLIYFSYDVKMKEKGDIPEGYSVSREKKERFSLILESASTNQTSMYLCASSSTTGELFFGEGSRLTVL.

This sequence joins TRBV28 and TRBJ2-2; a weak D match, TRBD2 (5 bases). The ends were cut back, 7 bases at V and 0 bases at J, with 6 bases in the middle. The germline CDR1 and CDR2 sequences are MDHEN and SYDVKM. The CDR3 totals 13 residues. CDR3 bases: TGTGCCAGCAAGGGAGCGAACACCGGGGAGCTGTTTTTT. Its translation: CASKGANTGELFF.

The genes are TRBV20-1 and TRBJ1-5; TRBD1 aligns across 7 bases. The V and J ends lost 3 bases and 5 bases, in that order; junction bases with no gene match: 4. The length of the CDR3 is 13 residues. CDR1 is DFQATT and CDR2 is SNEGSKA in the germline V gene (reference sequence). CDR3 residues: CSARVQGDQPQHF. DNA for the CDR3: TGCAGTGCTAGGGTCCAGGGGGATCAGCCCCAGCATTTT.

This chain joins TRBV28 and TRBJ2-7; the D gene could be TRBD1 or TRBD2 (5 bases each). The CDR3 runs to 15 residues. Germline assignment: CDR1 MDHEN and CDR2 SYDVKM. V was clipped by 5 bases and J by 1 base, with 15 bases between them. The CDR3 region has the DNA TGTGCCAGCAGTGGGGGACGTGACAGTTCCTACGAGCAGTACTTC. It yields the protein CASSGGRDSSYEQYF.

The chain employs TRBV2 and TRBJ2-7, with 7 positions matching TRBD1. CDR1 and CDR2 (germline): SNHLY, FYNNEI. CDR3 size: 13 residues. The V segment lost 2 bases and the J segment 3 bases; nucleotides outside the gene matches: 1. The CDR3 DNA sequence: TGTGCCAGCAGTGAACCAGGGGGCTACGAGCAGTACTTC. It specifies CASSEPGGYEQYF.

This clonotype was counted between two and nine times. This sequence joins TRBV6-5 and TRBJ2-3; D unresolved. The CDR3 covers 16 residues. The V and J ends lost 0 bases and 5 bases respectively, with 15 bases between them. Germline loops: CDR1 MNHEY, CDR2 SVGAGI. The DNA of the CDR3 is TGTGCCAGCAGTTACTCTACCTCCCTCAGAGGAGATACGCAGTATTTT. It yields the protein CASSYSTSLRGDTQYF.

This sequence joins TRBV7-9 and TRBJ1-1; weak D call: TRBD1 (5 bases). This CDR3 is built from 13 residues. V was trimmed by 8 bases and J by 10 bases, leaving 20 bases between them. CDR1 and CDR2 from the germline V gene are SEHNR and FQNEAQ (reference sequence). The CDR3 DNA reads TGTGCCAGCGGCCGGGACCCCACAAACGGAGCTTTCTTT. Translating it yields CASGRDPTNGAFF.

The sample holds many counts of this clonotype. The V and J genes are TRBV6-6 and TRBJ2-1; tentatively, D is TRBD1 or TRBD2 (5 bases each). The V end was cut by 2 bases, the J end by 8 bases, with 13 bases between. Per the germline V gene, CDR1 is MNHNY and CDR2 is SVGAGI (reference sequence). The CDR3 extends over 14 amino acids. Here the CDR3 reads CASSYVGVNDEQFF. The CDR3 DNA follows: TGTGCCAGCAGTTACGTGGGGGTTAACGATGAGCAGTTCTTC.

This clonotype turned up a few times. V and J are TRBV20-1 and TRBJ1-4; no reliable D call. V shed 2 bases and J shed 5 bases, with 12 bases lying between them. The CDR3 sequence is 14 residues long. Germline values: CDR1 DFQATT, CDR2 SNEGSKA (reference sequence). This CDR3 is CSARLDGLNEKLFF. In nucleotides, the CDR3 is TGCAGTGCTAGATTGGACGGTTTGAATGAAAAACTGTTTTTT.

The CDR3 loop is CSALDGRVSYEQYF. The CDR3 bases are TGCAGTGCTCTTGACGGGAGGGTCTCCTACGAGCAGTACTTC. The chain is built from TRBV20-1 and TRBJ2-7; 8 bases line up with TRBD2. CDR3 length: 14 amino acids. Germline V gene data show CDR1 as DFQATT and CDR2 as SNEGSKA (reference sequence). V lost 5 bases and J lost 0; bases outside the gene matches: 6.

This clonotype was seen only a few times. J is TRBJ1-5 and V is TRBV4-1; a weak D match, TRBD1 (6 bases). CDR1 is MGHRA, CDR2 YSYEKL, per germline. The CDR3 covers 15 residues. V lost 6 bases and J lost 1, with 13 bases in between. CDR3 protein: CASSLGGQSNQPQHF. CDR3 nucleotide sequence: TGCGCCAGCAGTTTGGGAGGACAGAGCAATCAGCCCCAGCATTTT.

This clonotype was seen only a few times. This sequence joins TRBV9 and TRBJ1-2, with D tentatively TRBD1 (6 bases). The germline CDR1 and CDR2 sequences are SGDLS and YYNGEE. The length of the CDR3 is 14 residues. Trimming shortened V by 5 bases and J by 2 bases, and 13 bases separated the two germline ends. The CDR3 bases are TGTGCCAGCAGTAGGGACACTCGGAACTATGGCTACACCTTC. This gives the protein CASSRDTRNYGYTF. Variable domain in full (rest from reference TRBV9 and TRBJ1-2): DSGVTQTPKHLITATGQRVTLRCSPRSGDLSVYWYQQSLDQGLQFLIQYYNGEERAKGNILERFSAQQFPDLHSELNLSSLELGDSALYFCASSRDTRNYGYTFGSGTRLTVV.

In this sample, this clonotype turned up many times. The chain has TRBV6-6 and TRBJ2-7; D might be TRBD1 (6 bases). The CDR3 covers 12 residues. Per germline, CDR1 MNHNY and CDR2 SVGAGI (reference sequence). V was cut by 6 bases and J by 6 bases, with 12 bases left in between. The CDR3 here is CASSITRGEQYF. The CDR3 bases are TGTGCCAGCAGCATCACCAGGGGCGAGCAGTACTTC.

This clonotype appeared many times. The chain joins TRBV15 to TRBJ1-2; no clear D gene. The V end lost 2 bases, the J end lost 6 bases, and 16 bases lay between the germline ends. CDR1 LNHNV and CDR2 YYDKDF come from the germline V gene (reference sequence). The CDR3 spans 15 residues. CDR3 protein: CATSRSSGQSDGYTF. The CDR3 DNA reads TGTGCCACCAGCAGATCCTCGGGCCAATCTGATGGCTACACCTTC.

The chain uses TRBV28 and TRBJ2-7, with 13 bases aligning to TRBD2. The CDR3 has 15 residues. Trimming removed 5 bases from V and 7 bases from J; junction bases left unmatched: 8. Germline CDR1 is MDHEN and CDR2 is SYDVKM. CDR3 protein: CASSPGLAGVKEQYF. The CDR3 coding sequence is TGTGCCAGCAGTCCCGGACTAGCGGGAGTAAAGGAGCAGTACTTC. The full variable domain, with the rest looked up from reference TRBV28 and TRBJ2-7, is DVKVTQSSRYLVKRTGEKVFLECVQDMDHENMFWYRQDPGLGLRLIYFSYDVKMKEKGDIPEGYSVSREKKERFSLILESASTNQTSMYLCASSPGLAGVKEQYFGPGTRLTVT.

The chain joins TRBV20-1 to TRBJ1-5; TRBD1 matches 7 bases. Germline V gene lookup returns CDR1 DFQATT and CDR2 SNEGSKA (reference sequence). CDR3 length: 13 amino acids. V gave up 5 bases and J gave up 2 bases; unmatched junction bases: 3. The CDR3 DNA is TGCAGTGCTCCTACAGGGGGCAATCAGCCCCAGCATTTT. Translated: CSAPTGGNQPQHF.

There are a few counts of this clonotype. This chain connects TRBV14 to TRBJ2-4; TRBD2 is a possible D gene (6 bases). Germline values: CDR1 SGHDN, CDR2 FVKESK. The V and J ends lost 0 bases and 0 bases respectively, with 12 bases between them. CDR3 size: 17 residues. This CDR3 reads CASSQDPPGLAKNIQYF. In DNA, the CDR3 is TGTGCCAGCAGCCAAGATCCTCCGGGACTAGCCAAAAACATTCAGTACTTC.

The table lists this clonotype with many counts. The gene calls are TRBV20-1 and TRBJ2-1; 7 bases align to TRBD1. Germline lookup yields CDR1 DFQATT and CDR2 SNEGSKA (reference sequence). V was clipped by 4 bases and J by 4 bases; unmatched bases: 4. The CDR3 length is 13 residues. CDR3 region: CSAKSTGYNEQFF. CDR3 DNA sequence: TGCAGTGCTAAATCGACAGGGTACAATGAGCAGTTCTTC.